One TCR beta chain is described in this entry. Its specificity is unknown. The source of the sample is a study of T cell responses to AZD1222 COVID-19 vaccine. Findings and limits, study-wide: Scientists sampled the repertoires only once the peak T cell response had passed. Donors were largely white British and mainly female; clonal diversity was possibly underestimated. Unmutated variant regions are reportedly targeted by nearly half of spike-specific TCRs.

Clones were read by immunoSEQ multiplex PCR, and TCRdb kept only the in-frame ones, dropping some. Here the sample spans tens of thousands of clones, 76% being singletons. V was cut by 2 bases and J by 1 base, with 11 bases left in between. The CDR3 contains 15 residues. The germline V gene has CDR1 MNHEY and CDR2 SVGAGI. V gene TRBV6-5 combines with J gene TRBJ1-1, with D possibly TRBD1 on 6 matching bases. The sequencing here drew on peripheral blood, taken on day 0 of AZD1222 vaccination. The sequence was collected from an adult in good health. CDR3 nucleotide sequence: TGTGCCAGCAGTTACCCGATACAGGGGAACACTGAAGCTTTCTTT. As protein: CASSYPIQGNTEAFF.